The text below deals with one TCR beta chain. Germline trimming cut 0 bases from V and 10 bases from J; bases unmatched to any gene: 3. The length of the CDR3 is 13 residues. Per germline, CDR1 LGHDT and CDR2 YNNKEL (reference sequence). The data were obtained in a study of blood T cells in healthy people across ages. The use of a sample-barcoded 5' primer and a J-beta primer mix characterized a second PCR of about 7 to 12 cycles. Each CDR3 protein is one row after TCRdb ran MiXCR on the 5' RACE reads. Of 1.5 million to 2 million distinct CDR3 sequences in the sample, about 28% were seen once. This TCR came from a woman in her twenties or thirties in good health. Source material: blood. The rearrangement joins TRBV3-1 to TRBJ2-3, with 8 bases that match TRBD1. This chain's CDR3 is CASSQDRGQAQYF. For the CDR3, the DNA is TGTGCCAGCAGCCAAGACCGGGGACAGGCGCAGTATTTT.